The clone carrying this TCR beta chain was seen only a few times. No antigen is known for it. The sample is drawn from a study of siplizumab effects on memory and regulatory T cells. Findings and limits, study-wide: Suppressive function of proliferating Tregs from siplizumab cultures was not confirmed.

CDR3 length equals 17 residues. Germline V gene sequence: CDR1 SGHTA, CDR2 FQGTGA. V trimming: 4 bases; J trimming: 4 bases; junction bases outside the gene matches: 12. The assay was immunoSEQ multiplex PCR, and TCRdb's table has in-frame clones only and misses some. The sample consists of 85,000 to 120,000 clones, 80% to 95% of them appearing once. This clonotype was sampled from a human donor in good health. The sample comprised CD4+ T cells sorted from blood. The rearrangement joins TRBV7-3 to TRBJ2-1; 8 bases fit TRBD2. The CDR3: CASSYSPPGGVYNEQFF. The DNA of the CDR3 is TGTGCCAGCAGCTATTCTCCCCCCGGGGGGGTATACAATGAGCAGTTCTTC.